The rows below give T cell receptor beta chains drawn from one sample of a study of CXCR3-negative and CXCR3-positive naive CD8 T cells. TCRdb reprocessed the 5' RACE reads and reports one entry per CDR3 protein, with no DNA. The table lists under 75,000 distinct CDR3 sequences, with 0.7% to 0.8% in the top ten. The sequenced sample was naive CXCR3+ CD8+ T cells from blood. Receptors were obtained from a human donor in good health. Some clones in this sample may be carry-over from other donors' samples. CDR3s include the opening cysteine and the closing phenylalanine or tryptophan.

v_gene,j_gene,CDR3aa
TRBV3-1,TRBJ2-7,CASSQRDRVKMGVDEQYF
TRBV6-5,TRBJ2-3,CASSYSGQRSDTQYF
TRBV19,TRBJ2-2,CASRPGAGELFF
TRBV29-1,TRBJ1-2,CSVVLQPAGPRYGYTF
TRBV3-1,TRBJ2-1,CASSQNLDRVNEQFF
TRBV20-1,TRBJ1-2,CSASAGGLRGYTF
TRBV6-2/TRBV6-3,TRBJ2-7,CASRPPLADRYEQYF
TRBV12-3/TRBV12-4,TRBJ2-1,CASSPVAGGIDNEQFF
TRBV7-9,TRBJ2-7,CASSQAQGTKTYEQYF
TRBV29-1,TRBJ2-7,CSVVQPLGYEQYF
TRBV20-1,TRBJ2-7,CSAAKGAGGTYEQYF
TRBV18,TRBJ2-7,CASRSAASGPLPYEQYF
TRBV5-6,TRBJ2-7,CASSRQGDYEQYF
TRBV7-8,TRBJ2-7,CASSLGLNEQYF
TRBV7-9,TRBJ2-1,CASSSRTASSYNEQFF
TRBV5-1,TRBJ2-7,CASSFPGQDTYEQYF
TRBV14,TRBJ2-7,CASSQATLSYEQYF
TRBV29-1,TRBJ2-1,CSVEVESISYNEQFF
TRBV7-2,TRBJ2-5,CASSLGWGLAETQYF
TRBV29-1,TRBJ2-7,CSVLRDRGEQYF
TRBV7-6,TRBJ2-3,CASSLGDRAYDTQYF
TRBV6-2/TRBV6-3,TRBJ1-5,CTSSTSLGALAQHF
TRBV7-3,TRBJ2-1,CASSYSGGDYNEQFF
TRBV23-1,TRBJ2-1,CASSQSPGTTLNEQFF
TRBV19,TRBJ2-5,CASRIATRSQETQYF
TRBV4-3,TRBJ2-7,CASSQALGGGSSYEQYF
TRBV10-3,TRBJ2-1,CAISESFGLYEQFF
TRBV7-6,TRBJ2-1,CASSRGLAGYNEQFF
TRBV12-3/TRBV12-4,TRBJ2-1,CASSPPGANEQFF
TRBV6-2/TRBV6-3,TRBJ2-7,CASSYPQSYEQYF
TRBV7-3,TRBJ2-1,CASSFSGAGLNEQFF
TRBV5-1,TRBJ2-2,CASSLGQPNTGELFF